This T cell receptor beta chain was sequenced for a study of T cell responses to AZD1222 COVID-19 vaccine. General study points: Reports indicate that nearly half of spike-specific TCRs are directed at unmutated variant regions. Among the donors, most were white British and more were female, and clonal diversity was possibly underestimated.

Data came from immunoSEQ multiplex PCR; TCRdb stores just in-frame clones and leaves some out. The sample has 110,000 to 150,000 clones; roughly nine tenths are singletons. The CDR3 totals 15 residues. The V segment lost 2 bases and the J segment 3 bases; nucleotides outside the gene matches: 3. The germline gives CDR1 SNHLY, CDR2 FYNNEI. Details on this clone: Its antigen is unidentified.

This receptor was taken from an adult in good health. The chain recombines TRBV2 with TRBJ2-7; TRBD1 agrees at 11 bases. The sample in question was peripheral blood, obtained on day 0 of AZD1222 vaccination. CDR3 DNA: TGTGCCAGCAGTGAATGGGGACAGGGGGACTACGAGCAGTACTTC. It specifies CASSEWGQGDYEQYF.